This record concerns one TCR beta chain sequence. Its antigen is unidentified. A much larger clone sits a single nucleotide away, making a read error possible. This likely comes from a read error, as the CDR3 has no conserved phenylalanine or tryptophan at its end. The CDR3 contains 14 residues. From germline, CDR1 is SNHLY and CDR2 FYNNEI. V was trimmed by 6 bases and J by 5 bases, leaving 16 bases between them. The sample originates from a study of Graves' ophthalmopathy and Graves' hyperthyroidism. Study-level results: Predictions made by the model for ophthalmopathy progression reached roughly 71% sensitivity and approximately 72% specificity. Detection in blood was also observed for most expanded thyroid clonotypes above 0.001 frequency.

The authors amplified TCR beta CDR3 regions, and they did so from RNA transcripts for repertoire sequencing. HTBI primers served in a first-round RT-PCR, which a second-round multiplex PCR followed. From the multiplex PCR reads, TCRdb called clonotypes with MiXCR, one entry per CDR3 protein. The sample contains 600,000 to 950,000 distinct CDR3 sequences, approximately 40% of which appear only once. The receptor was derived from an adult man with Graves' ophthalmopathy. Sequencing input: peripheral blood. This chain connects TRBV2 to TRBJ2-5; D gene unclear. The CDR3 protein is CASSVDGVGETQYY. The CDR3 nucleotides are TGTGCCAGCAGCGTTGACGGAGTCGGGGAGACCCAGTACTAC.